The clone carrying this T cell receptor (beta chain) was observed a handful of times. The sample is drawn from a study of T-cell reconstitution after alpha-beta-depleted transplantation in children. This CDR3 has 16 amino acids. The V gene end was trimmed by 3 bases and the J gene end by 2 bases; junction bases not matched to a gene: 2. Unique molecular identifiers featured in how the TCRbeta library was prepared. TCRdb processed the PCR reads anew with MiXCR; each CDR3 protein has one entry. Among over 400,000 distinct CDR3 sequences listed, 12% were seen once. The J gene is TRBJ2-5, the V gene TRBV12-3 or TRBV12-4, with 14 bases identical to TRBD2. The sequencing used PBMCs from the stem cell graft donor, collected from the stem cell graft. The receptor comes from a human donor who donated a stem cell graft to a child with combined immunodeficiency. The CDR3 DNA is TGTGCCAGCAGTTTCTGGACTAGCGGGAGGCAAGAGACCCAGTACTTC. Translation gives CASSFWTSGRQETQYF.